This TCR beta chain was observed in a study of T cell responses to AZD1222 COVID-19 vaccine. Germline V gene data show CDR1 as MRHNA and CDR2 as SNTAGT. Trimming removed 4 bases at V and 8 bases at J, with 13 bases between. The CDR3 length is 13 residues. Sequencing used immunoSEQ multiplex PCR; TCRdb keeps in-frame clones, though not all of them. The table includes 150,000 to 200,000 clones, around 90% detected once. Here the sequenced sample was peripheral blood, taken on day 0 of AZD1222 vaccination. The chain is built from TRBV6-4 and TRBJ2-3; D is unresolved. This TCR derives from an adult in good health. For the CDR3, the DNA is TGTGCCAGCAGTGCCCACACTACTACTACGCAGTATTTT. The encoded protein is CASSAHTTTTQYF.